The TCR beta chain under discussion was sequenced for a study of cytomegalovirus exposure and HLA in healthy donors. At the level of the study: T cells numbering around 200 million yielded approximately 100 million unique TCR beta sequences in an earlier analysis.

The CDR3 is made up of 14 amino acids. The V and J ends lost 5 bases and 4 bases respectively, with 12 bases between them. CDR1 and CDR2 from the germline V gene are SEHNR and FQNEAQ (reference sequence). Comment on this clone: Its target is not known.

Findings of the study overall: A classifier reportedly called cytomegalovirus status with high sensitivity and specificity. Presence/absence analyses treated sequencing depth as roughly uniform across donors. A few CMV-associated chains proved CMV antigen-specific in vitro.

The PCR employed 60 Vbeta primers together with 13 Jbeta primers. Sequencing used immunoSEQ multiplex PCR; TCRdb keeps in-frame clones, though not all of them. The sample has about 160,000 clones, approximately 78% seen once. The clonotype originates from a girl aged 2-10 years in good health and CMV-seropositive. The chain links TRBV7-9 to TRBJ2-1; no firm D call. Sequencing input: PBMCs. CDR3 bases: TGTGCCAGCAGCCCGATAACATCTTACAATGAGCAGTTCTTC. It specifies CASSPITSYNEQFF.